These 23 T cell receptor beta chains were all obtained from the same sample, sequenced in a study of shared clonotypes between healthy human individuals. The assay was immunoSEQ multiplex PCR, and TCRdb's table has in-frame clones only and misses some. The data hold over 2 million clones, with about 95% observed a single time. CD8 cells regarded as naive lacked CD45RO, were positively chosen for CCR7, and omitted terminally differentiated effector memory CD45RA+ cells. The sample consisted of naive CD8+ T cells sorted from blood. Receptor source: a man between 18 and 29 years old in good health.

This clone was seen a single time. This chain links TRBV4-2 with TRBJ2-7; TRBD1 matches at 8 bases. V shed 5 bases and J 5 bases; nucleotides not matched to a gene: 8. Per germline, CDR1 LGHNA and CDR2 YNFKEQ. The length of the CDR3 is 14 residues. The CDR3 nucleotides are TGTGCCAGCAGCTACGGCCAGGGGGCCCACGAGCAGTACTTC. Amino acid sequence: CASSYGQGAHEQYF.

This clone was counted a single time. The chain has TRBV15 and TRBJ2-7, with D perhaps TRBD1 (6 bases). This CDR3 spans 16 amino acids. Germline V gene data show CDR1 as LNHNV and CDR2 as YYDKDF (reference sequence). Trimming shortened V by 0 bases and J by 6 bases, and 18 bases separated the two germline ends. The CDR3 sequence: CATSRDLGAEGGEQYF. CDR3 DNA: TGTGCCACCAGCAGAGATCTAGGGGCCGAAGGGGGCGAGCAGTACTTC.

This chain joins TRBV7-9 and TRBJ2-3; D uncertain. Deletions cut 1 base from V and 2 bases from J, with 16 bases between. The CDR3 has 17 residues. Germline CDR1 and CDR2: SEHNR and FQNEAQ (reference sequence). The CDR3 protein is CASSLVSSLWFTDTQYF. The CDR3 DNA sequence: TGTGCCAGCAGCTTAGTTTCGAGTCTTTGGTTCACAGATACGCAGTATTTT.

This clone was counted once. This sequence joins TRBV12-5 and TRBJ2-5; D is undetermined. This CDR3 has 14 residues. CDR1 and CDR2 (germline): LGHNT, FRNRAP. Between the trimmed V and J ends, which lost 9 bases and 0 bases, there was a span of 14 bases. The chain's CDR3 is CARSEQYYQETQYF. CDR3 in DNA: TGTGCTAGGTCAGAACAGTATTACCAAGAGACCCAGTACTTC.

V and J are TRBV9 and TRBJ2-2; TRBD1 matches at 10 bases. Germline V gene sequence: CDR1 SGDLS, CDR2 YYNGEE. Germline trimming cut 4 bases from V and 3 bases from J; bases unmatched to any gene: 9. There are 17 residues in the CDR3. CDR3 sequence reads: CASSSPPDRGYTGELFF. CDR3 DNA: TGTGCCAGCAGCTCCCCACCGGACAGGGGGTACACCGGGGAGCTGTTTTTT. Supplemented by reference TRBV9 and TRBJ2-2, the full variable domain reads DSGVTQTPKHLITATGQRVTLRCSPRSGDLSVYWYQQSLDQGLQFLIQYYNGEERAKGNILERFSAQQFPDLHSELNLSSLELGDSALYFCASSSPPDRGYTGELFFGEGSRLTVL.

V is TRBV5-1 and J is TRBJ2-2; 10 nucleotides line up with TRBD2. The CDR3 covers 17 residues. V trimming: 4 bases; J trimming: 4 bases; junction bases outside the gene matches: 10. Germline lookup yields CDR1 SGHRS and CDR2 YFSETQ. The CDR3 DNA reads as TGCGCCAGCAGCCCCTCCTCGGGACTAGCGATCACCGGGGAGCTGTTTTTT. This sequence encodes CASSPSSGLAITGELFF.

This clone was observed once. V is TRBV11-2 and J is TRBJ2-2; tentatively, D is TRBD1 (6 bases). Trimming left V 4 bases short and J 0 bases short, with 12 bases between. This CDR3 region has 16 residues. Germline V gene data show CDR1 as SGHAT and CDR2 as FQNNGV. CDR3 sequence (DNA): TGTGCCAGCAGCTCTTGGACAGACTCGAACACCGGGGAGCTGTTTTTT. Encoded protein: CASSSWTDSNTGELFF.

This chain links TRBV7-2 with TRBJ2-1, with 8 bases aligning to TRBD2. CDR3 length equals 18 residues. Germline trimming cut 0 bases from V and 4 bases from J; bases unmatched to any gene: 11. Germline CDR1 reads SGHTA; CDR2 reads FQGNSA. The CDR3 is CASSLALQGLVIYNEQFF. The CDR3 DNA is TGTGCCAGCAGCTTAGCGCTGCAGGGACTAGTCATATACAATGAGCAGTTCTTC.

The V and J genes are TRBV19 and TRBJ2-7; a weak D match, TRBD1 (5 bases). This CDR3 has 12 amino acids. V was shortened by 11 bases and J by 5 bases, with 16 bases between the two germline ends. Germline CDR1 and CDR2: LNHDA and SQIVND (reference sequence). CDR3 nucleotide sequence: TGTGCCGGCTCACAGGAGTCCGACGAGCAGTACTTC. Its protein product is CAGSQESDEQYF.

CDR3 DNA: TGTGCCAGCAACCGCGCGACGGAGGCCTACGAGCAGTACTTC. Translated: CASNRATEAYEQYF. V is TRBV28 and J is TRBJ2-7; tentatively, D is TRBD2 (5 bases). Germline-derived CDR1 and CDR2 are MDHEN and SYDVKM. Trimming removed 7 bases from V and 2 bases from J, with 15 bases in between. This CDR3 spans 14 amino acids.

Comment on this clone: Distinct nucleotide sequences in the sample also encode this CDR3. The chain couples TRBV4-1 to TRBJ1-6; unclear D gene. The germline CDR1 and CDR2 sequences are MGHRA and YSYEKL. The CDR3 spans 12 residues. Trimming removed 0 bases at V and 12 bases at J, with 6 bases between. The CDR3 DNA follows: TGCGCCAGCAGCCAAGATCTTCTACCCCTCCACTTT. This gives the protein CASSQDLLPLHF.

V is TRBV15 and J is TRBJ1-4; D possibly corresponds to TRBD1 (5 bases). V gave up 5 bases and J gave up 0 bases, with 13 bases separating them. The CDR3 totals 16 residues. Germline assignment: CDR1 LNHNV and CDR2 YYDKDF (reference sequence). CDR3 region: CATSSPDSPTNEKLFF. CDR3 DNA: TGTGCCACCAGCTCTCCCGACAGTCCAACTAATGAAAAACTGTTTTTT. The entire variable domain, with the rest obtained from reference TRBV15 and TRBJ1-4, is as follows: DAMVIQNPRYQVTQFGKPVTLSCSQTLNHNVMYWYQQKSSQAPKLLFHYYDKDFNNEADTPDNFQSRRPNTSFCFLDIRSPGLGDTAMYLCATSSPDSPTNEKLFFGSGTQLSVL.

V is TRBV30 and J is TRBJ2-7, with D tentatively TRBD1 (5 bases). Trimming stripped 0 bases from V and 3 bases from J, with 15 bases between. The CDR3 length is 15 residues. Per germline, CDR1 GTSNPN and CDR2 SVGIG (reference sequence). The CDR3 protein is CAWSVGSGLHYEQYF. CDR3 bases: TGTGCCTGGAGTGTAGGTTCAGGGCTCCACTACGAGCAGTACTTC.

J is TRBJ2-7 and V is TRBV21-1; whether TRBD2, the table's D call, matches the DNA was not checked. TRBV21-1 is marked as a pseudogene. This CDR3 is built from 16 residues. The CDR3 DNA reads TGTGCCAGCAGCACTGAGCGGGAGTCTCTTCTGTACGAGCAGTACTTC. Translation: CASSTERESLLYEQYF.

On this clone: At the DNA level, this CDR3 is encoded by other sequences in the same sample as well. This chain joins TRBV6-1 and TRBJ2-7; a weak D match, TRBD2 (6 bases). Germline V gene sequence: CDR1 MNHNS, CDR2 SASEGT. V shed 3 bases and J shed 3 bases, with 9 bases lying between them. The length of the CDR3 is 13 residues. CDR3 amino acids: CASSDWRGYEQYF. The CDR3, as DNA: TGTGCCAGCAGTGATTGGAGGGGCTACGAGCAGTACTTC.

CDR3 nucleotides: TGTGCCAGCAGCTTAGGCCCTGGGACAGGCCTTCGTGAGCAGTTCTTC. Translation gives CASSLGPGTGLREQFF. V gene TRBV7-9 combines with J gene TRBJ2-1; 8 bases map to TRBD1. With V trimmed by 1 base and J by 9 bases, 11 bases remained unmatched. This CDR3 is built from 16 residues. The germline V gene encodes CDR1 SEHNR and CDR2 FQNEAQ (reference sequence).

This clone appeared a single time. The rearrangement links TRBV11-2 to TRBJ2-5, with D perhaps assigned TRBD1 or TRBD2 (5 bases each). The germline CDR1 and CDR2 sequences are SGHAT and FQNNGV. V dropped 2 bases and J dropped 3 bases, with 13 bases sitting between them. The CDR3 runs to 15 residues. CDR3 DNA sequence: TGTGCCAGCAGCTTAAGCGGACATATAGAAGAGACCCAGTACTTC. This sequence encodes CASSLSGHIEETQYF.

In DNA, the CDR3 is TGTGCCAGCAGTCCTGCCCAGGGGACTGAAGCTTTCTTT. Its protein is CASSPAQGTEAFF. J is TRBJ1-1 and V is TRBV27; a weak D match, TRBD1 (6 bases). Trimming left V 5 bases short and J 5 bases short, with 12 bases between. The germline V gene has CDR1 MNHEY and CDR2 SMNVEV (reference sequence). This CDR3 is built from 13 residues.

This clone was found once. The V and J genes are TRBV28 and TRBJ2-6; 9 nucleotides agree with TRBD1. The CDR3 length is 20 residues. V lost 10 bases and J lost 0; bases outside the gene matches: 19. Germline CDR1 reads MDHEN; CDR2 reads SYDVKM. CDR3 protein: CATKSPFVGQGTSGANVLTF. Here the CDR3 DNA reads TGTGCCACCAAATCCCCCTTCGTAGGACAGGGGACCTCTGGGGCCAACGTCCTGACTTTC.

The chain is built from TRBV27 and TRBJ1-5; 7 bases map to TRBD1. From germline, CDR1 is MNHEY and CDR2 SMNVEV (reference sequence). The CDR3 spans 17 residues. V shed 4 bases, J shed 6 bases, and the junction held 15 bases outside the gene matches. This CDR3 is CASSSTFRDSISQPQHF. The CDR3 bases are TGTGCCAGCAGTTCGACCTTCCGGGACAGTATCTCTCAGCCCCAGCATTTT.

The gene calls are TRBV5-8 and TRBJ2-3; 7 bases align to TRBD1. Unmatched junction bases numbered 7, after V lost 4 bases and J lost 2 bases. The CDR3 runs 15 residues. The V gene's germline CDR1 is SGHTS and CDR2 YDEGEE. The DNA of the CDR3 is TGTGCCAGCAGCCGGGACAGCCATACCACAGATACGCAGTATTTT. Translated: CASSRDSHTTDTQYF.

The rearrangement links TRBV5-5 to TRBJ1-2; D call uncertain. The CDR3 is made up of 13 amino acids. From germline, CDR1 is SGHKS and CDR2 YYEKEE (reference sequence). Deletions cut 2 bases from V and 2 bases from J, with 7 bases between. CDR3 nucleotides: TGTGCCAGCAGCTTTACCGGAAACTATGGCTACACCTTC. The encoded protein is CASSFTGNYGYTF.

The genes are TRBV27 and TRBJ2-7, with 9 bases identical to TRBD1. CDR3 size: 16 residues. Germline CDR1 MNHEY, CDR2 SMNVEV (reference sequence). V trimming: 3 bases; J trimming: 2 bases; junction bases outside the gene matches: 8. CDR3 loop: CASSFLTGTGPYEQYF. The CDR3 DNA follows: TGTGCCAGCAGTTTCCTTACCGGGACAGGGCCCTACGAGCAGTACTTC.